This T cell receptor (beta chain) was recovered during a study of beta chain features in type 1 diabetes. This clone was seen more than once but under ten times. This sample also contains other DNA sequences that code for the same CDR3. Expressed TCRB transcripts were sequenced after all isolated RNA was converted to cDNA. The table came from immunoSEQ multiplex PCR; TCRdb's copy has only in-frame clones and leaves some out. The repertoire consists of hundreds of thousands of clones, with less than 15% occurring once and the leading ten covering 6.7%. Germline trimming cut 5 bases from V and 3 bases from J; bases unmatched to any gene: 13. The CDR3 length is 17 residues. The V gene's germline CDR1 is SSHAT and CDR2 FNYEAQ (reference sequence).

This chain links TRBV7-7 with TRBJ2-5, with 9 nucleotides matching TRBD2. The material sequenced was central memory CD4+ T cells from blood. The sequence was obtained from a man younger than 45 in good health. The CDR3 DNA follows: TGTGCCAGCAGCCGCGGGTCGTGCGGGGGGGCTAAAGAGACCCAGTACTTC. Translating gives CASSRGSCGGAKETQYF.